This section outlines one T cell receptor beta chain sequence together with its context. These data belong to a study of shared clonotypes between healthy human individuals. On the study more broadly: The cohort had a couple of women and a few men, ages 18 to 49. Used for every donor were three CD4 naive, three CD4 memory, two CD8 naive and one CD8 memory plate.

The CDR3 contains 12 residues. Trimming took off 10 bases at V and 4 bases at J, with 10 bases between the two ends. Per germline, CDR1 SNHLY and CDR2 FYNNEI. Genomic DNA of every subset was divided equally among multiple immunoSEQ plates. Generated by immunoSEQ multiplex PCR, the TCRdb table keeps only in-frame clones and is missing some. The sample includes over 750,000 clones, just over 95% seen only once; the top ten take under 0.3%. CD45RO-negative CD8 cells positively selected for CCR7 made up the naive population, which excluded terminally differentiated effector memory CD45RA+ cells. Sequencing was done on a sample of naive CD8+ T cells sorted from blood. The sequence came from a man aged 30-40 years in good health. The chain uses TRBV2 and TRBJ2-2, with a tentative D call TRBD1 (6 bases). The CDR3 here is CAIVGGTGELFF. The CDR3 coding sequence is TGTGCCATTGTAGGGGGCACCGGGGAGCTGTTTTTT.